This T cell receptor beta chain was sequenced for a study of T cell repertoires in MIS-A myocarditis. CDR1 and CDR2 from the germline V gene are SGDLS and YYNGEE. Trimming shortened V by 1 base and J by 1 base, and 5 bases separated the two germline ends. There are 13 residues in the CDR3. Method: immunoSEQ multiplex PCR; TCRdb's copy keeps in-frame clones and lacks some. Of about 10,000 clones in the sample, around 89% are singletons; the top ten hold approximately 2%. The rearrangement joins TRBV9 to TRBJ1-1; D ambiguous. This sequence originates from a man aged 18-30 years with fulminant myocarditis from multisystem inflammatory syndrome in adults (MIS-A) after COVID-19. Sequences were obtained from thoracic lymph node tissue obtained at autopsy. The CDR3 coding sequence is TGTGCCAGCAGCGTACGTCCGAACACTGAAGCTTTCTTT. This codes for CASSVRPNTEAFF.